These 32 T cell receptor beta chains came from one sample sequenced in a study of early T cells in non-severe SARS-CoV-2 infection. A single record per CDR3 protein comes from TCRdb applying MiXCR to the 5' RACE reads. Counted here are about 49,000 distinct CDR3 sequences, about 4.2% occurring once; the ten biggest clones make up around 6%. Sequencing was carried out using whole blood. The source of these receptors is an adult who was a healthcare worker with PCR-confirmed SARS-CoV-2 infection or an uninfected control (not recorded which).

This clonotype was detected many times. Here the CDR3 DNA reads TGTGCCAGTAGTATAACTAGCGGGGGTGAAGATACGCAGTATTTT. Protein: CASSITSGGEDTQYF. This sequence joins TRBV19 and TRBJ2-3; 11 nucleotides align to TRBD2. Germline CDR1 is LNHDA and CDR2 is SQIVND (reference sequence). V gave up 2 bases and J gave up 5 bases; unmatched junction bases: 3. CDR3 length equals 15 residues.

This clonotype was seen many times. The V and J genes are TRBV10-2 and TRBJ1-1; TRBD1 is a possible D gene (6 bases). The V end was cut by 7 bases, the J end by 3 bases, with 12 bases between. Germline V gene sequence: CDR1 WSHSY, CDR2 SAAADI. The CDR3 has 13 amino acids. The CDR3 reads CASKGGTDTEAFF. The CDR3 DNA sequence: TGCGCCAGCAAGGGGGGGACGGACACTGAAGCTTTCTTT.

This clonotype was seen more than once but under ten times. The rearrangement links TRBV30 to TRBJ1-4; no clear D. With 5 bases removed from V and 0 bases from J, the gap between germline ends came to 4 bases. Germline CDR1 GTSNPN, CDR2 SVGIG (reference sequence). The CDR3 runs 12 residues. This chain's CDR3 is CAWGSTNEKLFF. CDR3 nucleotides: TGTGCCTGGGGCTCAACTAATGAAAAACTGTTTTTT.

V is TRBV19 and J is TRBJ2-1; 8 bases fit TRBD2. The CDR3 length is 13 residues. V lost 6 bases to trimming and J lost 6 bases; unmatched junction nucleotides: 4. CDR1 and CDR2 (germline): LNHDA, SQIVND (reference sequence). The CDR3 sequence: CASRISGSNEQFF. The CDR3 region has the DNA TGTGCCAGTAGGATAAGCGGGAGCAATGAGCAGTTCTTC.

Ten or more counts support this clonotype. The J gene is TRBJ2-7, the V gene TRBV23-1; the D is unclear. TRBV23-1 is an ORF for which the function is uncertain. This CDR3 spans 15 amino acids. V lost 5 bases to trimming and J lost 3 bases, with 17 bases between them. In DNA, the CDR3 is TGCGCCAGCAGTATCGTCTCGAGAGTGGACTACGAGCAGTACTTC. Translating it yields CASSIVSRVDYEQYF.

The chain recombines TRBV5-1 with TRBJ1-1; a possible D gene is TRBD1 (6 bases). Trimming pared 5 bases from V and 1 base from J, leaving 24 bases between. This CDR3 contains 18 residues. CDR1 is SGHRS, CDR2 YFSETQ, per germline. CDR3 sequence reads: CASRSTGTRSVGNTEAFF. In DNA form, the CDR3 reads TGCGCCAGCAGATCTACAGGGACAAGAAGCGTGGGGAACACTGAAGCTTTCTTT.

This clonotype was seen at least ten times. The V call is TRBV20-1, the J call TRBJ1-2, with D hard to call. V lost 3 bases and J 0 bases, leaving 14 bases between the germline ends. CDR3 length equals 15 residues. Germline V gene lookup returns CDR1 DFQATT and CDR2 SNEGSKA (reference sequence). DNA of the CDR3: TGCAGTGCTAGTGGAGGGATTCTGGCTAACTATGGCTACACCTTC. Translating it yields CSASGGILANYGYTF.

This clonotype has a count of ten or more. The chain combines TRBV18 with TRBJ1-1; maybe TRBD1 (5 bases). The germline V and J ends were trimmed by 5 bases and 3 bases, with 10 bases remaining between them. CDR3 length equals 13 residues. CDR1 is KGHSH, CDR2 LQKENI, per germline. The DNA of the CDR3 is TGTGCCAGCTCAGCAGGGTATTACACTGAAGCTTTCTTT. Protein product: CASSAGYYTEAFF.

This clonotype has just a few counts. The V and J genes are TRBV10-3 and TRBJ2-1, with 13 bases that match TRBD2. CDR3 length: 17 amino acids. V lost 0 bases to trimming and J lost 8 bases; unmatched junction nucleotides: 7. Germline-derived CDR1 and CDR2 are ENHRY and SYGVKD. The CDR3 region has the DNA TGTGCCATCAGTGAGTCGGCCGGACTAGCGGGGGTCTATGAGCAGTTCTTC. This gives the protein CAISESAGLAGVYEQFF.

This clonotype was recorded at least ten times. This CDR3 is CASSPLRGYTF. CDR3 DNA sequence: TGTGCCAGCAGTCCCCTGAGGGGCTACACCTTC. The V and J genes are TRBV6-6 and TRBJ1-2; D gene unclear. V shed 5 bases and J shed 8 bases, with 9 bases lying between them. CDR1 and CDR2 from the germline V gene are MNHNY and SVGAGI (reference sequence). The CDR3 spans 11 residues.

The chain combines TRBV19 with TRBJ1-4; no clear D gene. Trimming shortened V by 5 bases and J by 4 bases, and 14 bases separated the two germline ends. CDR3 length: 15 residues. The germline V gene encodes CDR1 LNHDA and CDR2 SQIVND (reference sequence). DNA for the CDR3: TGTGCCAGTAGTCAGAGGACGATTTTTAATGAAAAACTGTTTTTT. Its protein is CASSQRTIFNEKLFF.

This clonotype has just a few counts. This chain links TRBV7-9 with TRBJ2-7; TRBD1 might be the D (6 bases). Trimming shortened V by 5 bases and J by 1 base, and 9 bases separated the two germline ends. Germline CDR1 reads SEHNR; CDR2 reads FQNEAQ (reference sequence). CDR3 length equals 13 residues. CDR3 sequence (DNA): TGTGCCAGCAGCGTGGACAGTTCCTACGAGCAGTACTTC. This gives the protein CASSVDSSYEQYF.

This clonotype was seen at least ten times. The chain carries TRBV5-6 and TRBJ2-1; 9 nucleotides agree with TRBD2. The CDR3 totals 13 residues. Germline-derived CDR1 and CDR2 are SGHDT and YYEEEE. With 6 bases clipped from V and 8 bases from J, the junction kept 6 bases outside the gene matches. CDR3 DNA sequence: TGTGCCAGCAACCCGAGGACTAGCGATGAGCAGTTCTTC. Residues: CASNPRTSDEQFF.

This clonotype was seen only a few times. The chain recombines TRBV5-4 with TRBJ1-2, with a weak D call TRBD1 (5 bases). V lost 0 bases, J lost 4 bases, and 10 bases lay in between. This CDR3 contains 14 residues. Germline CDR1 reads SGHNT; CDR2 reads YYREEE (reference sequence). The chain's CDR3 is CASSLVSGSYGYTF. The CDR3 region has the DNA TGTGCCAGCAGCTTGGTTTCAGGGTCCTATGGCTACACCTTC.

This clonotype was observed at least ten times. The chain employs TRBV11-2 and TRBJ2-3, with a possible D match to TRBD1 (6 bases). Trimming took 5 bases from V and 7 from J, leaving 22 bases between them. Germline V CDR1 and CDR2: SGHAT, FQNNGV. This CDR3 is 16 amino acids long. CDR3 region: CASSLNKDSRWNTQYF. The CDR3 nucleotides read TGTGCCAGCAGCCTCAATAAGGACAGCCGCTGGAATACGCAGTATTTT.

A note on this clonotype: A read error may account for a junction end that differs from germline. The DNA for the CDR3 is TGTGCCAGCAGTTTAAAAGCGGGATATGGCTACGCCTTC. Its protein product is CASSLKAGYGYAF. The chain recombines TRBV27 with TRBJ1-2; unclear D gene. Germline values: CDR1 MNHEY, CDR2 SMNVEV (reference sequence). The CDR3 length is 13 residues.

There are many counts of this clonotype. This chain connects TRBV29-1 to TRBJ1-2; D possibly corresponds to TRBD1 (5 bases). The CDR3 has 11 amino acids. CDR1 and CDR2 (germline): SQVTM, ANQGSEA. The ends were cut back, 7 bases at V and 10 bases at J, with 16 bases in the middle. The CDR3 region has the DNA TGCAGCGCCAAAAGTGGGGGAGACTACACCTTC. Its protein is CSAKSGGDYTF.

This clonotype was counted at least ten times. The chain joins TRBV27 to TRBJ2-7; no clear D gene. Germline V gene lookup returns CDR1 MNHEY and CDR2 SMNVEV (reference sequence). V lost 3 bases and J 12 bases, leaving 9 bases between the germline ends. The CDR3 totals 10 residues. This CDR3 is CASSLFIRYF. The CDR3 bases are TGTGCCAGCAGTTTGTTTATACGGTACTTC.

The V call is TRBV6-1, the J call TRBJ2-2; maybe TRBD2 (5 bases). There are 12 residues in the CDR3. Trimming removed 6 bases at V and 9 bases at J, with 11 bases between. CDR1 is MNHNS and CDR2 is SASEGT in the germline V gene. For the CDR3, the DNA is TGTGCCAGCAGGGCCGCCGGGAGGGAGCTGTTTTTT. Its translation is CASRAAGRELFF.

By share of the sample, this clonotype is medium-sized (0.01 to 0.1%). The rearrangement links TRBV29-1 to TRBJ2-7, with 8 bases matching TRBD1. CDR1 and CDR2 from the germline V gene are SQVTM and ANQGSEA. V trimming: 3 bases; J trimming: 2 bases; junction bases outside the gene matches: 9. This CDR3 is 15 amino acids long. The CDR3 DNA follows: TGCAGCGTTGAGGAAAGGACAGGGACGACCTACGAGCAGTACTTC. It encodes CSVEERTGTTYEQYF.

At least ten counts were recorded for this clonotype. This chain's CDR3 is CASSQEVGGRVHEQYF. The CDR3 DNA follows: TGCGCCAGCAGCCAAGAAGTAGGCGGGAGAGTCCACGAGCAGTACTTC. The chain carries TRBV4-3 and TRBJ2-7; 7 positions agree with TRBD2. Trimming at V came to 0 bases and at J to 5 bases, leaving 10 bases not matched to a gene. Looked up from germline, CDR1 is LGHNA and CDR2 is YSLEER. The CDR3 loop spans 16 amino acids.

The V gene is TRBV20-1, the J gene TRBJ2-3; D not resolved. Deletions cut 6 bases from V and 6 bases from J, with 10 bases between. The V gene's germline CDR1 is DFQATT and CDR2 SNEGSKA (reference sequence). The length of the CDR3 is 11 residues. DNA for the CDR3: TGCAGTGCGGAGCTTGGGGATACGCAGTATTTT. This codes for CSAELGDTQYF.

This clonotype has at least ten counts. One end of the junction varies from germline; a read error may be responsible. The chain carries TRBV7-3 and TRBJ2-2, with D possibly matching TRBD1 (6 bases). This CDR3 spans 15 amino acids. Germline V lookup: CDR1 SGHTA, CDR2 FQGTGA. The CDR3 DNA reads as TGTGCCAGCAGCTTAGGGGGCCTCAACACCGGGGAGCCGTTTTTT. This sequence encodes CASSLGGLNTGEPFF.

This chain connects TRBV19 to TRBJ2-2, with 10 bases lining up with TRBD2. Trimming at V came to 7 bases and at J to 0 bases, leaving 5 bases not matched to a gene. The CDR3 length is 16 residues. In germline, CDR1 is LNHDA, CDR2 SQIVND (reference sequence). The CDR3 region is CASTEGLAANTGELFF. Here the CDR3 DNA reads TGTGCCAGTACCGAAGGACTAGCGGCGAACACCGGGGAGCTGTTTTTT.

The table lists this clonotype with many counts. The chain employs TRBV20-1 and TRBJ2-3; TRBD1 is a possible D gene (6 bases). The V end lost 6 bases, the J end lost 2 bases, and 15 bases lay between the germline ends. The CDR3 is 14 amino acids. CDR1 is DFQATT, CDR2 SNEGSKA, per germline (reference sequence). Here the CDR3 DNA reads TGCAGTGCCACAAGACAGGCGGACACAGATACGCAGTATTTT. Its protein is CSATRQADTDTQYF.

V is TRBV12-3 or TRBV12-4 and J is TRBJ2-3, with D uncertain. Trimming left V 8 bases short and J 6 bases short, with 18 bases between. The CDR3 consists of 14 residues. CDR3 in amino acids: CASLGRLDVDTQYF. The CDR3 coding sequence is TGTGCCAGCCTAGGCCGCTTGGACGTGGATACGCAGTATTTT.

This clonotype was detected ten times or more. The chain links TRBV12-3 or TRBV12-4 to TRBJ1-2; D is uncertain. CDR3 length equals 10 residues. With 6 bases removed from V and 5 bases from J, the gap between germline ends came to 4 bases. Here the CDR3 DNA reads TGTGCCAGCAGACTGTATGGCTACACCTTC. Translated, it gives CASRLYGYTF.

This clonotype was seen many times. The chain recombines TRBV10-3 with TRBJ2-3, with 11 bases that match TRBD1. The germline CDR1 and CDR2 sequences are ENHRY and SYGVKD. V shed 7 bases, J shed 4 bases, and the junction held 4 bases outside the gene matches. The CDR3 runs to 14 residues. For the CDR3, the DNA is TGTGCCATCACCCCGGGACAGGGGGCAGATACGCAGTATTTT. Its protein product is CAITPGQGADTQYF.

The sample holds many counts of this clonotype. The V gene is TRBV6-2 or TRBV6-3, the J gene TRBJ2-1, with D perhaps matching TRBD1 or TRBD2 (5 bases each). This CDR3 contains 14 residues. Per the germline V gene, CDR1 is MNHEY and CDR2 is SVGEGT. Trimming pared 6 bases from V and 7 bases from J, leaving 16 bases between. DNA for the CDR3: TGTGCCAGCAGAACCGGGACCCTCATTAATGAGCAGTTCTTC. Translation gives CASRTGTLINEQFF.

This clonotype was recorded at least ten times. The genes are TRBV29-1 and TRBJ2-1, with TRBD1 as a possible D gene (6 bases). The CDR3 contains 11 residues. Germline loops: CDR1 SQVTM, CDR2 ANQGSEA. Trimming pared 7 bases from V and 10 bases from J, leaving 14 bases between. In DNA, the CDR3 is TGCAGCGGGGGGCAGGAGGACGAGCAGTTCTTC. Protein product: CSGGQEDEQFF.

This clonotype showed up many times. The V call is TRBV5-1, the J call TRBJ1-2; TRBD1 aligns across 8 bases. The CDR3 loop spans 14 amino acids. V shed 4 bases and J 8 bases; nucleotides not matched to a gene: 10. Germline-derived CDR1 and CDR2 are SGHRS and YFSETQ. The DNA for the CDR3 is TGCGCCAGCAGCCCCGGACAGGGAGAGTTGGGCTACACCTTC. Translated, it gives CASSPGQGELGYTF.

This clonotype has a handful of counts. The rearrangement links TRBV3-1 to TRBJ1-4; weak D call: TRBD1 (6 bases). CDR1 and CDR2 from the germline V gene are LGHDT and YNNKEL (reference sequence). V lost 4 bases and J 5 bases, leaving 11 bases between the germline ends. CDR3 length equals 14 residues. CDR3 sequence reads: CASSPQGVNEKLFF. DNA of the CDR3: TGTGCCAGCAGCCCACAGGGAGTAAATGAAAAACTGTTTTTT.